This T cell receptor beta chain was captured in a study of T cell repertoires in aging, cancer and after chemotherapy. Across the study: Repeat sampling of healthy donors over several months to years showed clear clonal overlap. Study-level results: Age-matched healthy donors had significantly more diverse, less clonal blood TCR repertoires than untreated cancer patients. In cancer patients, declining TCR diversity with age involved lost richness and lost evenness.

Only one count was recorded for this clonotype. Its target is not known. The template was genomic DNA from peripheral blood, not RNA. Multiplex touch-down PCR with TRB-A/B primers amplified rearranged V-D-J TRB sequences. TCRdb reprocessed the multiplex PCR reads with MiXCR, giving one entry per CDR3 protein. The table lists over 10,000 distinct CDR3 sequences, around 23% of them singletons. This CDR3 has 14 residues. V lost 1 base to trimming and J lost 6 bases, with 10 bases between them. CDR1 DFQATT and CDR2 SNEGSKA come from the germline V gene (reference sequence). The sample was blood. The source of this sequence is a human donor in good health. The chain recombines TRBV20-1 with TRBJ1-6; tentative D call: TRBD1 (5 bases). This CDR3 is CSARVGTLNSPLHF. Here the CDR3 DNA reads TGCAGTGCTAGAGTAGGGACTCTTAATTCACCCCTCCACTTT.